This entry features one T cell receptor beta chain sequence. Its specificity is unknown. The protocol was immunoSEQ multiplex PCR, while the TCRdb copy is restricted to in-frame clones and leaves out a portion. This table has around 30,000 clones, 90% to 95% appearing once. This entry is derived from a study of circulating and synovial CD4+ cells in juvenile arthritis. Notes on the study in general: The pathogenic-like versus bulk T cell difference escaped Vbeta family analysis.

The clonotype originates from a human donor with juvenile idiopathic arthritis. The source material was CD4+ T cells from blood.

The CDR3 region is CASSSREIYEQYF. The CDR3 nucleotides are TGTGCCAGCAGTTCGAGGGAGATCTACGAGCAGTACTTC. This chain links TRBV21-1 with TRBJ2-7; the table calls TRBD2, which could not be checked here. TRBV21-1 is flagged as a pseudogene. The CDR3 loop spans 13 amino acids.